These 32 T cell receptor beta chains were sequenced from one sample in a study of blood T cells in healthy people across ages. Primed by a sample-barcoded 5' primer and a J-beta primer mix, a second PCR proceeded for about 6 to 12 cycles. TCRdb called the 5' RACE reads again in MiXCR, with one record for every CDR3 protein. The repertoire consists of over 700,000 distinct CDR3 sequences, with roughly 25% occurring once and the leading ten covering 9.4%. These records were also assigned to another study, of T cells of mothers and their children.

Sequencing was performed on blood. The receptors shown here come from a boy between 10 and 17 years old in good health.

The table lists this clonotype with a few counts. The rearrangement joins TRBV4-3 to TRBJ2-5; D may match TRBD1 or TRBD2 (6 bases each). This CDR3 is built from 16 residues. Trimming left V 1 base short and J 2 bases short, with 14 bases between. Germline V gives CDR1 LGHNA, CDR2 YSLEER. The CDR3 loop reads CASSQGQGSGQETQYF. The CDR3 nucleotides read TGCGCCAGCAGCCAAGGGCAGGGGAGCGGGCAAGAGACCCAGTACTTC.

The J gene is TRBJ2-7, the V gene TRBV4-1; 7 nucleotides line up with TRBD2. The junction had 5 bases not matched to a gene; V was cut back by 0 bases and J by 3 bases. Germline CDR1 reads MGHRA; CDR2 reads YSYEKL. The CDR3 covers 15 residues. The CDR3 loop reads CASSQDRGLGYEQYF. The CDR3 nucleotides read TGCGCCAGCAGCCAAGATCGAGGACTAGGCTACGAGCAGTACTTC.

The chain links TRBV20-1 to TRBJ2-7; D uncertain. The germline CDR1 and CDR2 sequences are DFQATT and SNEGSKA (reference sequence). CDR3 length: 12 amino acids. V dropped 6 bases and J dropped 3 bases, with 12 bases sitting between them. The DNA of the CDR3 is TGCAGTGCCCGGATCTCGGACTACGAGCAGTACTTC. Its translation: CSARISDYEQYF.

As concerns this clonotype: The junction departs from germline at one end; a sequencing error may be responsible. The chain joins TRBV12-3 or TRBV12-4 to TRBJ2-3, with D maybe TRBD1 (5 bases). This CDR3 region has 14 residues. The CDR3 DNA reads TGTGCCAGCAGTTTAAGGGGAAGCACAGATACGCGGTATTTT. Residues: CASSLRGSTDTRYF.

A few counts support this clonotype. V gene TRBV7-9 combines with J gene TRBJ2-5; D unclear. The J call may not be correct, given that the DNA end is closer to TRBJ2-1. The CDR3 is 16 amino acids. Germline values: CDR1 SEHNR, CDR2 FQNEAQ (reference sequence). This CDR3 is CASSSLRDQPYNEQFF. The CDR3, as DNA: TGTGCCAGCAGCTCCCTTAGAGACCAACCCTACAATGAGCAGTTCTTC.

The J gene is TRBJ2-5, the V gene TRBV6-5, with D possibly TRBD2 on 6 matching bases. The CDR3 extends over 16 amino acids. Looked up from germline, CDR1 is MNHEY and CDR2 is SVGAGI. V lost 1 base and J lost 2, with 14 bases in between. CDR3 amino acids: CASSYYGSEGQETQYF. The CDR3 nucleotides are TGTGCCAGCAGTTACTACGGGAGCGAGGGACAAGAGACCCAGTACTTC.

V and J are TRBV7-3 and TRBJ2-5, with D unresolved. Per the germline V gene, CDR1 is SGHTA and CDR2 is FQGTGA. The CDR3 length is 13 residues. The V end lost 9 bases, the J end lost 0 bases, and 11 bases lay between the germline ends. DNA of the CDR3: TGTGCCAGTAGTTCCAAGTACCAAGAGACCCAGTACTTC. This encodes CASSSKYQETQYF.

This rearrangement joins TRBV20-1 to TRBJ2-1; either TRBD1 or TRBD2 may supply D (5 bases each). V lost 0 bases and J lost 10, with 13 bases in between. Germline CDR1 and CDR2: DFQATT and SNEGSKA (reference sequence). The CDR3 runs to 13 residues. The CDR3 is CSAREGESKEQFF. Here the CDR3 DNA reads TGCAGTGCTAGAGAGGGGGAGTCCAAGGAGCAGTTCTTC.

The chain is built from TRBV4-3 and TRBJ1-2; D uncertain. The CDR3 has 15 amino acids. The germline V gene encodes CDR1 LGHNA and CDR2 YSLEER. With 0 bases removed from V and 1 base from J, the gap between germline ends came to 9 bases. For the CDR3, the DNA is TGCGCCAGCAGCCAAGAGTTCCGGGGTAACTATGGCTACACCTTC. Translation: CASSQEFRGNYGYTF.

This clonotype was counted between two and nine times. V is TRBV4-2 and J is TRBJ2-5, with TRBD2 identical over 7 bases. V lost 1 base, J lost 4 bases, and 9 bases stayed unmatched. In germline, CDR1 is LGHNA, CDR2 YNFKEQ. This CDR3 is 16 amino acids long. The CDR3 reads CASSQGGTTGGETQYF. The CDR3 bases are TGTGCCAGCAGCCAAGGGGGCACGACGGGAGGAGAGACCCAGTACTTC.

V gene TRBV5-1 combines with J gene TRBJ2-7; D ambiguous. V lost 2 bases, J lost 2 bases, and 11 bases lay in between. This CDR3 has 14 amino acids. Germline CDR1 is SGHRS and CDR2 is YFSETQ. The CDR3 here is CASSFTSDTYEQYF. CDR3 nucleotide sequence: TGCGCCAGCAGCTTCACATCCGATACCTACGAGCAGTACTTC.

The V and J genes are TRBV7-3 and TRBJ2-5; 11 nucleotides line up with TRBD2. V lost 5 bases and J lost 2; bases outside the gene matches: 4. The CDR3 runs to 15 residues. The germline V gene encodes CDR1 SGHTA and CDR2 FQGTGA. The chain's CDR3 is CASSKGLAVQETQYF. CDR3 nucleotide sequence: TGTGCCAGCAGCAAGGGACTAGCGGTACAAGAGACCCAGTACTTC.

This clonotype came up a few times. This chain connects TRBV5-1 to TRBJ1-4; D unresolved. The CDR3 is made up of 15 amino acids. Trimming pared 0 bases from V and 6 bases from J, leaving 12 bases between. Germline assignment: CDR1 SGHRS and CDR2 YFSETQ. The CDR3: CASSLASRTDEKLFF. The DNA for the CDR3 is TGCGCCAGCAGCTTGGCCAGCAGGACGGATGAAAAACTGTTTTTT.

The rearrangement joins TRBV20-1 to TRBJ2-7, with 8 bases that match TRBD2. V was pared by 5 bases and J by 0 bases, with 3 bases of the junction left unmatched. The CDR3 is 13 amino acids. CDR1 is DFQATT, CDR2 SNEGSKA, per germline (reference sequence). CDR3 DNA: TGCAGTGCTGGCGGGGGGCCCTCCTACGAGCAGTACTTC. Translating gives CSAGGGPSYEQYF.

This clonotype was detected a few times. Given the absence of the conserved phenylalanine or tryptophan at the CDR3 end, a read error is likely. It is unclear where the CDR3 begins or ends on the DNA, so no DNA is shown, and the CDR3 is as TCRdb lists it. The V and J genes are TRBV12-5 and TRBJ2-7; the D call of TRBD2 is as the table states it, not checked on the DNA. Both ends counted, the CDR3 spans 9 residues. Germline V gives CDR1 LGHNT, CDR2 FRNRAP. CDR3: CASGFQLAG.

This chain links TRBV7-2 with TRBJ2-6; D unresolved. The length of the CDR3 is 16 residues. The V gene lost 2 bases and the J gene lost 0 bases, with 8 bases spanning the gap. The germline V gene encodes CDR1 SGHTA and CDR2 FQGNSA. The CDR3 spells CASSLIARSGANVLTF. The CDR3, as DNA: TGTGCCAGCAGCTTAATCGCGCGCTCTGGGGCCAACGTCCTGACTTTC.

The V and J genes are TRBV20-1 and TRBJ2-6, with D unresolved. Deletions cut 3 bases from V and 0 bases from J, with 6 bases between. The CDR3 is made up of 14 amino acids. Germline-derived CDR1 and CDR2 are DFQATT and SNEGSKA (reference sequence). The CDR3 loop is CSARKLSGANVLTF. The CDR3 DNA follows: TGCAGTGCTAGGAAGCTCTCTGGGGCCAACGTCCTGACTTTC.

This rearrangement joins TRBV4-1 to TRBJ1-2, with 7 bases that match TRBD1. The V and J ends lost 3 bases and 3 bases, in that order; junction bases with no gene match: 10. CDR1 and CDR2 (germline): MGHRA, YSYEKL. The CDR3 length is 16 residues. The CDR3 sequence is CASSHRDRASHYGYTF. The CDR3 nucleotides read TGCGCCAGCAGCCACCGAGACAGGGCCTCCCACTATGGCTACACCTTC.

The chain combines TRBV21-1 with TRBJ2-7; TRBD1 is the table's D call and was not checked against the DNA. TRBV21-1 is recorded as a pseudogene. This CDR3 contains 15 residues. CDR3 nucleotides: TGTGCCAGCAGCAAAAGGACAGGTACATACTACGAGCAGTACTTC. Translation: CASSKRTGTYYEQYF.

This clonotype was found once. The rearrangement uses TRBV20-1 and TRBJ2-5, with unresolved D. Germline V gives CDR1 DFQATT, CDR2 SNEGSKA (reference sequence). The CDR3 spans 14 residues. Between the trimmed V and J ends, which lost 1 base and 5 bases, there was a span of 14 bases. This chain's CDR3 is CSARVSRGRETQYF. CDR3 DNA sequence: TGCAGTGCTAGAGTTAGTAGAGGCCGGGAGACCCAGTACTTC.

In this sample, this clonotype turned up a few times. This sequence joins TRBV7-8 and TRBJ1-1; the D gene is possibly TRBD1 (6 bases). CDR1 is SGHVS and CDR2 is FQNEAQ in the germline V gene. V dropped 4 bases and J dropped 3 bases, with 21 bases sitting between them. The CDR3 runs to 17 residues. The CDR3 spells CASSYQPLDTGYTEAFF. DNA of the CDR3: TGTGCCAGCAGCTACCAACCTCTCGATACAGGGTACACTGAAGCTTTCTTT.

A few counts support this clonotype. The gene calls are TRBV3-1 and TRBJ1-1; no definite D call. Germline loops: CDR1 LGHDT, CDR2 YNNKEL (reference sequence). The CDR3 consists of 14 residues. V was cut by 4 bases and J by 3 bases, with 12 bases left in between. Here the CDR3 reads CASSREIWDTEAFF. The CDR3 bases are TGTGCCAGCAGCCGGGAGATCTGGGACACTGAAGCTTTCTTT.

The V gene is TRBV5-1, the J gene TRBJ1-1; D might be TRBD1 (5 bases). CDR3 size: 15 residues. Deletions cut 0 bases from V and 1 base from J, with 10 bases between. In germline, CDR1 is SGHRS, CDR2 YFSETQ. The DNA for the CDR3 is TGCGCCAGCAGCTTGGGGGACGATACGAACACTGAAGCTTTCTTT. This encodes CASSLGDDTNTEAFF.

This clonotype was seen more than once but under ten times. This chain connects TRBV28 to TRBJ2-5, with 10 bases that match TRBD1. The tail of the sequence fits TRBJ2-7 better, so the J call may be wrong. CDR3 length: 13 residues. Looked up from germline, CDR1 is MDHEN and CDR2 is SYDVKM. Written as DNA, the CDR3 is TGTGCCAGCATAAGGACAGGGGGCTACGAGCAGTACTTC. The encoded protein is CASIRTGGYEQYF.

The chain employs TRBV29-1 and TRBJ2-7; 7 positions agree with TRBD1. Germline values: CDR1 SQVTM, CDR2 ANQGSEA. J was trimmed by 5 bases and V by 5 bases; bases with no gene match: 6. The CDR3 spans 12 residues. The CDR3 loop is CSVRTGGHEQYF. As DNA, the CDR3 is TGCAGCGTTAGGACAGGTGGGCACGAGCAGTACTTC.

This clonotype was found once. The chain carries TRBV24-1 and TRBJ2-5; 7 nucleotides match TRBD1. The CDR3 is made up of 16 amino acids. The germline CDR1 and CDR2 sequences are KGHDR and SFDVKD. The ends lost 4 bases at V and 1 base at J; junction bases unmatched: 8. The CDR3 sequence: CATSEGTEVPQETQYF. DNA for the CDR3: TGTGCCACCAGTGAAGGGACAGAAGTACCCCAAGAGACCCAGTACTTC.

This clonotype has a handful of counts. This chain uses TRBV15 with TRBJ2-7, with D perhaps TRBD2 (6 bases). V lost 5 bases and J 3 bases, leaving 14 bases between the germline ends. Germline CDR1 reads LNHNV; CDR2 reads YYDKDF (reference sequence). This CDR3 contains 14 residues. The CDR3: CATSPLGSFYEQYF. For the CDR3, the DNA is TGTGCCACCAGCCCCCTCGGGAGTTTCTACGAGCAGTACTTC.

This clonotype was recorded a few times. This chain uses TRBV11-2 with TRBJ2-2; a weak D match, TRBD1 (6 bases). V lost 4 bases, J lost 7 bases, and 13 bases lay in between. CDR1 SGHAT and CDR2 FQNNGV come from the germline V gene. The CDR3 is made up of 14 amino acids. DNA for the CDR3: TGTGCCAGCAGCTCGACCCAGGGGCGCGGGGAGCTGTTTTTT. Translated, it gives CASSSTQGRGELFF.

The chain employs TRBV20-1 and TRBJ2-6; no definite D call. Trimming took 5 bases from V and 0 from J, leaving 5 bases between them. CDR3 length: 13 residues. The germline CDR1 and CDR2 sequences are DFQATT and SNEGSKA (reference sequence). The DNA for the CDR3 is TGCAGTGCTTGGCTCTCTGGGGCCAACGTCCTGACTTTC. It yields the protein CSAWLSGANVLTF.

The chain links TRBV6-2 or TRBV6-3 to TRBJ1-5; a weak D match, TRBD1 (6 bases). V lost 6 bases to trimming and J lost 5 bases, with 14 bases between them. The CDR3 extends over 14 amino acids. The germline gives CDR1 MNHEY, CDR2 SVGEGT. CDR3 sequence (DNA): TGTGCCAGCAGGACAGGTGTTGGTCATCAGCCCCAGCATTTT. Protein: CASRTGVGHQPQHF.

This chain connects TRBV7-3 to TRBJ2-5; no reliable D call. The DNA matches TRBJ2-1 better at its end, which makes the J call doubtful. The germline gives CDR1 SGHTA, CDR2 FQGTGA. This CDR3 has 14 residues. The CDR3 DNA sequence: TGTGCCAGCAGCGGAAACACGGGCTACAATGAGCAGTTCTTC. Translation: CASSGNTGYNEQFF.

This clonotype was recorded a few times. J is TRBJ1-2 and V is TRBV28, with D hard to call. The CDR3 has 14 residues. Trimming removed 6 bases at V and 4 bases at J, with 15 bases between. Germline-derived CDR1 and CDR2 are MDHEN and SYDVKM. CDR3 coding DNA: TGTGCCAGCAGCCTACCATATCTCGGCTATGGCTACACCTTC. It translates to CASSLPYLGYGYTF.